These T cell receptor beta chains were read from a single sample in a study of blood T cell repertoires in COVID-19. TCRdb's copy holds only in-frame clones and misses some; the assay was immunoSEQ multiplex PCR. The repertoire holds some 300,000 clones, with 89% as singletons. The sequencing sample was made of PBMCs or T cells enriched from blood (not recorded which). These receptors were obtained from a woman aged 50 to 65 who had been exposed to COVID-19. The conserved cysteine and the conserved F or W are not part of the CDR3 here. The size of a clone is reported for some rows only, either as once, few or many, or as a class for expanded clones.

len	v_gene	j_gene	abundance	CDR3aa
12	TRBV4-1	TRBJ2-1	-	ASSQEGQVGEQF
14	TRBV2	TRBJ2-5	once	ASSESPLAGGETQY
13	TRBV7-9	TRBJ2-1	-	ASSPRLAEHNEQF
11	TRBV29-1	TRBJ1-1	-	SVELSPNTEAF
11	TRBV4-2	TRBJ2-1	-	ASSQDRDSFEF
13	TRBV6-5	TRBJ2-1	-	ASREIFSSYNEQF
10	TRBV7-2	TRBJ1-2	-	TSSLARYGYT
15	TRBV7-9	TRBJ1-2	-	ASSPVLMGGDNYGYT
13	TRBV7-8	TRBJ2-2	-	ASSPPKTGFGELF
12	TRBV29-1	TRBJ1-5	-	SVKETDPGQPQH
15	TRBV25-1	TRBJ2-7	-	ASSEYWSGGLHYEQY
14	TRBV30	TRBJ2-5	-	AWSVRTSGGQETQY
11	TRBV5-1	TRBJ2-5	-	ASSGGNQETQY
13	TRBV6-5	TRBJ1-5	-	ASRRQGWLDQPQH
12	TRBV11-2	TRBJ2-7	once	ASTETGITHEQY
12	TRBV9	TRBJ2-1	once	ASSVMTAGGEQF
12	TRBV19	TRBJ2-3	-	ASSPGRITDTQY
13	TRBV6-5	TRBJ1-5	-	ASRDRGLSNQPQH
14	TRBV6-1	TRBJ2-1	-	ASSDPGQGAGNEQF
12	TRBV7-9	TRBJ2-2	-	ASSLQDNTGELF
11	TRBV6-5	TRBJ2-3	once	ASSPSRTDTQY
13	TRBV5-1	TRBJ2-2	once	ASSGSGGATGELF
10	TRBV10-3	TRBJ1-1	-	AISAIPGEAF
14	TRBV19	TRBJ2-7	-	ASSIGGGTGDYEQY
13	TRBV28	TRBJ1-1	-	ASRRGGTLNTEAF
14	TRBV3-1/TRBV3-2	TRBJ1-1	-	ASSSWTKGANTEAF
11	TRBV28	TRBJ2-1	-	ASSPPPRDHQF
14	TRBV6-5	TRBJ1-6	-	ASSYYGTGNNSPLH
12	TRBV4-1	TRBJ2-7	-	ASSQVTGPYEQY
12	TRBV5-8	TRBJ2-3	-	ATNGRGSTDTQY
12	TRBV5-1	TRBJ2-7	-	ASSLAASTYEQY
15	TRBV5-8	TRBJ1-5	once	ASSFTSGTGLHQPQH
12	TRBV5-6	TRBJ1-2	-	ASSLGGANYGYT